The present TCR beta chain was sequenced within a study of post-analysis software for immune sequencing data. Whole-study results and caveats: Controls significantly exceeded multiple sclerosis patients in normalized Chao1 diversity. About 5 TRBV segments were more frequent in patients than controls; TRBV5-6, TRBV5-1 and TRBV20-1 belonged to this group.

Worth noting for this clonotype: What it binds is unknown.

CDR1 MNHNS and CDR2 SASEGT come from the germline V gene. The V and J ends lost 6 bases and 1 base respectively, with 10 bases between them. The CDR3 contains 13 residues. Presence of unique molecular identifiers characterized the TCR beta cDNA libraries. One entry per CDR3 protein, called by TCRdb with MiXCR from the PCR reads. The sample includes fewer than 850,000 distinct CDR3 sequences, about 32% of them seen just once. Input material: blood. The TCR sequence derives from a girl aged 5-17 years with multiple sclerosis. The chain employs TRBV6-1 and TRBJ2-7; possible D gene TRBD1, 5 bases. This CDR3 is CASRNRLSYEQYF. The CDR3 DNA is TGTGCCAGCAGGAACAGGCTTTCCTACGAGCAGTACTTC.